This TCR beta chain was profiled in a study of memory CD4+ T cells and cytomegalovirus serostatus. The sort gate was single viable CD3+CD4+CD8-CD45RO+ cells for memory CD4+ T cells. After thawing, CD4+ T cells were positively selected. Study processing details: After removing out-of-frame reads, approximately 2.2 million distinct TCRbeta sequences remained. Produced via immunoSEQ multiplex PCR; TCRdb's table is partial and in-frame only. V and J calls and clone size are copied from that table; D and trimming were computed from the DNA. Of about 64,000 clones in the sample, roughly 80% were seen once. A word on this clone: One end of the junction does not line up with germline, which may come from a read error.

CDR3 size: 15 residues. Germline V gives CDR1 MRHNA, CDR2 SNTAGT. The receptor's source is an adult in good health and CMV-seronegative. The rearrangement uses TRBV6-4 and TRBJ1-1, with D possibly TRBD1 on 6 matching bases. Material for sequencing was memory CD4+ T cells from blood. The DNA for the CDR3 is TGTGCCAGCAGGGACTCGGACAGAGGGAACACTGAAGCTTTCTTT. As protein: CASRDSDRGNTEAFF.